This T cell receptor (beta chain) derives from a study of CXCR3-negative and CXCR3-positive naive CD8 T cells (dated by TCRdb to between 2017 and 2020). Some background on the complete study: In total, approximately 130 million TRB reads were obtained, corresponding to roughly 1.5 +/- 0.3 million reads per library. Diversity and physicochemical repertoire analyses covered some eleven donors pooled from two independent experiments. TRBV-TRBJ cluster analysis included naive subsets from roughly 5 donors and memory cells from 3 donors.

The research as a whole found: CXCR3 expression partially decreased after cryopreservation, so most assays used freshly isolated PBMCs. Comparably high repertoire diversity was found in both naive subsets, whereas much lower repertoire diversity was found in memory CD8+ T cells. Because surface CD5, which is linked to self-reactivity in mice, was comparable between the naive subsets, TCR interaction strength was also inferred from TRB CDR3 physicochemical properties. TRB CDR3s from CXCR3-positive naive cells showed higher hydrophobicity (lower Kidera factor 4), lower energy, and higher strength and volume indices than CXCR3-negative naive cells. Similar TRBV-TRBJ usage was shown by naive CXCR3-negative and CXCR3-positive cells from the same donor, whereas distinct patterns were shown by memory cells.

Note on this clonotype: Its antigen is unknown.

Reading from cysteine to phenylalanine, the CDR3 counts 15 amino acids. The DNA is not on file. Sequences SQVTM (CDR1) and ANQGSEA (CDR2) are obtained from the germline V gene. For every CD8+ T cell subset, 300,000 cells were flow-sorted straight into RLT lysis buffer, and each subset was sorted in triplicate. To exclude memory contaminants, naive CD8+ T cells were stringently defined as CD45RO-CCR7+CD27+CD95-. Peripheral blood mononuclear cells were isolated from buffy coats using standard density gradient centrifugation. A FACSAria III was used to flow-sort naive CD8+ T cells into CXCR3-negative and CXCR3-positive populations. Total RNA was extracted from sorted cells using an RNeasy Mini Kit. TCRdb lists the instrument as NextSeq 550. The Human TCR Profiling Kit (MiLaboratory) was used to make UMI-labeled 5' RACE TRB cDNA libraries. The full amount of extracted RNA was used for cDNA synthesis, and the full amount of resulting cDNA was used for PCR amplification. Libraries were prepared in parallel with an identical number of PCR cycles. On the authors' methods: About 57,000 +/- 9,900 unique UMI-labeled TRB cDNA molecules per library were extracted with MIGEC and MiXCR, with at least two reads per UMI required. An average of 40,000 +/- 10,000 functional in-frame TRB CDR3 nucleotide clonotypes without stop codons was found per library. Diversity metrics, including normalized Shannon-Wiener and Chao1, were computed in VDJtools after downsampling to 5000 UMI-labeled TRB molecules per sample. For the central five CDR3 residues, VDJtools calculated physicochemical properties weighted by clonotype size, namely interaction energy, strength, volume and Kidera factor 4. With the reads reprocessed by TCRdb, a single entry stands for each CDR3 protein sequence and no DNA is reported. The V and J calls shown here were made by TCRdb, not taken from the authors' results. The sample table holds some 130,000 distinct CDR3 sequences. Roughly 0.3% of the sample lies in the top ten.

The sequence derives from a human donor in good health. Some clones in this sample may be carry-over from other donors' samples. The sequenced material came from naive CXCR3- CD8+ T cells from blood. The intended sense of this specimen's cell subset or site label: CD45RO-CCR7+CD27+CD95- naive CD8+ T cells lacking CXCR3 (TNR3-). The rearrangement joined TRBV29-1 to TRBJ1-5. The CDR3 loop reads CSVTLGGGSNQPQHF. When the CDR3 is completed using the reference TRBV29-1 and TRBJ1-5 genes on either side, the full variable domain is SAVISQKPSRDICQRGTSLTIQCQVDSQVTMMFWYRQQPGQSLTLIATANQGSEATYESGFVIDKFPISRPNLTFSTLTVSNMSPEDSSIYLCSVTLGGGSNQPQHFGDGTRLSIL.